Shown below are 3 T cell receptor beta chains from a single sample sequenced in a study of blood T cell repertoires in COVID-19. The method was immunoSEQ multiplex PCR; TCRdb's version includes in-frame clones alone and lacks a portion of them. The top ten hold about an eighth of the sample, which has around 80,000 clones, approximately 80% seen once. Material: peripheral blood. These receptors all come from an elderly man with acute or convalescent COVID-19.

In this sample, this clone turned up once. Other DNA sequences in this sample translate to the same CDR3. V gene TRBV2 combines with J gene TRBJ2-7, with 7 bases that match TRBD1. This CDR3 has 12 residues. Germline V gene sequence: CDR1 SNHLY, CDR2 FYNNEI. The V gene end was trimmed by 4 bases and the J gene end by 4 bases; junction bases not matched to a gene: 1. The CDR3 region is CASSVQGYEQYF. CDR3 sequence (DNA): TGTGCCAGCAGTGTACAGGGGTACGAGCAGTACTTC.

In its sample, this clone was seen once. The chain employs TRBV19 and TRBJ1-1, with D unresolved. Germline CDR1 LNHDA, CDR2 SQIVND (reference sequence). The V end lost 1 base, the J end lost 7 bases, and 10 bases lay between the germline ends. The CDR3 consists of 13 residues. The CDR3 DNA follows: TGTGCCAGTAGTATAGCAACGGGAAATGAAGCTTTCTTT. The encoded protein is CASSIATGNEAFF.

This rearrangement joins TRBV6-2 or TRBV6-3 to TRBJ2-2, with D possibly being TRBD2 (6 bases). The V end was cut by 2 bases, the J end by 7 bases, with 14 bases between. This CDR3 region has 15 residues. Germline V CDR1 and CDR2: MNHEY, SVGEGT. CDR3 nucleotides: TGTGCCAGCAGTTACGCGAGACTAGAGGGCGGGGAGCTGTTTTTT. Translated, it gives CASSYARLEGGELFF.